This record concerns one T cell receptor beta chain sequence. Its antigen is undetermined. This record comes from a study of shared clonotypes between healthy human individuals. Study findings and constraints: About 5% of naive CD4 clonotypes were shared across four donors.

Profiling relied on immunoSEQ multiplex PCR, and the TCRdb table lists in-frame clones only, not all of them. In the table there are 2,500,000 or so clones, approximately 90% of which are singletons. The specimen was naive CD4+ T cells sorted from blood. Sample subset: CD45RA+ positively selected. This receptor was taken from a man between 18 and 29 years old in good health.

As DNA, the CDR3 is TGTGCCAGCAGCTTAGCCGGGCGGGAAGGCGAGCAGTACTTC. Protein: CASSLAGREGEQYF. The gene calls are TRBV7-8 and TRBJ2-7, with D possibly matching TRBD2 (6 bases). The CDR3 totals 14 residues. CDR1 SGHVS and CDR2 FQNEAQ come from the germline V gene. Trimming took off 0 bases at V and 6 bases at J, with 12 bases between the two ends.